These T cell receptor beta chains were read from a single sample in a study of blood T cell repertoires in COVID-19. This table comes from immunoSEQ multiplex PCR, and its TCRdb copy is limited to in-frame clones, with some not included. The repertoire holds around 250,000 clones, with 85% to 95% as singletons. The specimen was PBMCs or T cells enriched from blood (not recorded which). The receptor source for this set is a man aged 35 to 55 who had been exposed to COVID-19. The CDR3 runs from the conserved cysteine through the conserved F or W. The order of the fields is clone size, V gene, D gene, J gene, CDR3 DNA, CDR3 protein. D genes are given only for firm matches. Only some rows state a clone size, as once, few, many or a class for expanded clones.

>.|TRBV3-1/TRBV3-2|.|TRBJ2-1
TGTGCCAGCAGCCAAGATAGTCAGGCCTACAATGAGCAGTTCTTC
CASSQDSQAYNEQFF
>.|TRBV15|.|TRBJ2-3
TGTGCCACCAGCAGAGATCAGGGGTTACTCTCGGGAGATACGCAGTATTTT
CATSRDQGLLSGDTQYF
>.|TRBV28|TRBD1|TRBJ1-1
TGTGCCAGCAGTTCAGGGGGTCGTATGAACACTGAAGCTTTCTTT
CASSSGGRMNTEAFF
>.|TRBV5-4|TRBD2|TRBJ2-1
TGTGCCAGCAGCGGGACTAGCGACTACTACAATGAGCAGTTCTTC
CASSGTSDYYNEQFF
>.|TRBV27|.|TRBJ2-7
TGTGCCAGCAGCCCTCAGGGGCCCCTCTCCGAGCAGTACTTC
CASSPQGPLSEQYF
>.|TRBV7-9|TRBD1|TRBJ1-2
TGTGCCAGCAGCCCCCCGGGACAGGGTAGCTATGGCTACACCTTC
CASSPPGQGSYGYTF
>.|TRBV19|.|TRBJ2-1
TGTGCCAGTAGTATCCCCGGACAGACCTATTACAATGAGCAGTTCTTC
CASSIPGQTYYNEQFF
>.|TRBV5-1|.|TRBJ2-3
TGCGCCAGCAGCTTCACAGGAGCCGGTAGCACAGATACGCAGTATTTT
CASSFTGAGSTDTQYF
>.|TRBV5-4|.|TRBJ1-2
TGTGCCAGCAGCTTGATGGGGGGGCCCCTAAGGTATGGCTACACCTTC
CASSLMGGPLRYGYTF
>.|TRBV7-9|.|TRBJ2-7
TGTGCCAGCAGCCCCCCAGGGGCGTCCTACGAGCAGTACTTC
CASSPPGASYEQYF
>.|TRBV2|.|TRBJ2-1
TGTGCCAGCAGAGGCATCGGACTAACTGAGCAGTTCTTC
CASRGIGLTEQFF
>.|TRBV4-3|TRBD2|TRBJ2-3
TGCGCCAGCAGCCAAGGGGGCGGGAGTATAACAGATACGCAGTATTTT
CASSQGGGSITDTQYF
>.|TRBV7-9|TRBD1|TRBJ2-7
TGTGCCAGCAGTACGGTACAGGGGACGTACGAGCAGTACTTC
CASSTVQGTYEQYF
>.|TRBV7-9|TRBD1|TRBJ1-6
TGTGCCAGCAGCTGGGACAGGGGGCTTAATTCACCCCTCCACTTT
CASSWDRGLNSPLHF
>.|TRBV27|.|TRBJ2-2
TGTGCCAGCAGCGCCCTCGGGGTAGGCACCGGGGAGCTGTTTTTT
CASSALGVGTGELFF
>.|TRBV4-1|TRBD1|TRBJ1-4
TGCGCCAGCAGCCAATCCTTAACAGGGGGGAGCAATGAAAAACTGTTTTTT
CASSQSLTGGSNEKLFF
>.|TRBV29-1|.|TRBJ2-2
TGCAGCGTTGGGCCGGTCAGGGGCCCCGGGGAGCTGTTTTTT
CSVGPVRGPGELFF
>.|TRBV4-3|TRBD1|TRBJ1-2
TGCGCCAGCAGCCAAACAGGGGTAAACTATGGCTACACCTTC
CASSQTGVNYGYTF
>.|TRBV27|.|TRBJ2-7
TGTGCCAGCAGTTTCGGTACGGGATTAGCCTACGAGCAGTACTTC
CASSFGTGLAYEQYF
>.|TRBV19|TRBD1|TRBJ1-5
TGTGCCAGCCGGGACAGCGACCAGCCCCAGCATTTT
CASRDSDQPQHF
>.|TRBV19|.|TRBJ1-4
TGTGCCAGTAGTATGATAGCCGGGCCAGGGGTTGAAAAACTGTTTTTT
CASSMIAGPGVEKLFF
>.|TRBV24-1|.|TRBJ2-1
TGTGCCACCAGTGAATCGGGGGGCGGAAGGAATGAGCAGTTCTTC
CATSESGGGRNEQFF
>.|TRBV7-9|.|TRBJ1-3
TGTGCCAGCAGCTTAGGTAGCGGAAACACCATATATTTT
CASSLGSGNTIYF
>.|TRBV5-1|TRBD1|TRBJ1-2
TGCGCCAGCAGCGTAGACAGGGAGGATGGCTACACCTTC
CASSVDREDGYTF
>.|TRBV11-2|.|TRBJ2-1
TGTGCCAGCAGCTACACAGGGTACAATGAGCAGTTCTTC
CASSYTGYNEQFF
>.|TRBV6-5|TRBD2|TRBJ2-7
TGTGCCAGCAGGGGGACTAGCGGGAGCTCCTACGAGCAGTACTTC
CASRGTSGSSYEQYF
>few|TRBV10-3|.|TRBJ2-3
TGTGCCATCACGCAGGGGCGGGAGTTAGATACGCAGTATTTT
CAITQGRELDTQYF
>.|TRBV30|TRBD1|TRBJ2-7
TGTGCCTGGAGTAAGGGGGCGACCTACGAGCAGTACTTC
CAWSKGATYEQYF
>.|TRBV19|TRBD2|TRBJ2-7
TGTGCCAGTAGTATGGCACTAGCGGGTTACTACGAGCAGTACTTC
CASSMALAGYYEQYF
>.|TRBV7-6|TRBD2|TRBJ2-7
TGTGCCAGCAGCTTAGCGTGGGAGCGGGAACCCTACGAGCAGTACTTC
CASSLAWEREPYEQYF
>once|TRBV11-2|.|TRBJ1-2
TGTGCCAGCAGCTTAGATACAGCGCAGGGGAACTATGGCTACACCTTC
CASSLDTAQGNYGYTF
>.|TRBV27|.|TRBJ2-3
TGTGCCAGCAGTGCGACAGTAGGGACTAGCACAGATACGCAGTATTTT
CASSATVGTSTDTQYF
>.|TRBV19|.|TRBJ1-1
TGTGCCAGTAGTATACTCCCTCGAGTGAACACTGAAGCTTTCTTT
CASSILPRVNTEAFF
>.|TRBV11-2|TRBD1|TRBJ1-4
TGTGCCAGCAGCTCGAGGGGACAGGGAGGTGAAAAACTGTTTTTT
CASSSRGQGGEKLFF
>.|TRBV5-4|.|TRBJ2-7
TGTGCCAGCAGTCGTGCGGTCAGTGACTACGAGCAGTACTTC
CASSRAVSDYEQYF
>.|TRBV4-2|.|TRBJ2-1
TGTGCCAGCAGCCAAGATTGGCAGGGATTTGATGAGCAGTTCTTC
CASSQDWQGFDEQFF
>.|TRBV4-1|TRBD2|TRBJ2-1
TGCGCCAGCAGCCAAAGGACTAGCGGGTATCCAACTTGGAGCAATGAGCAGTTCTTC
CASSQRTSGYPTWSNEQFF
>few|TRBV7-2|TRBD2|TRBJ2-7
TGTGCCAGCAGCCAGACTAGCGGGAGGGCCAGAGGCGAGCAGTACTTC
CASSQTSGRARGEQYF
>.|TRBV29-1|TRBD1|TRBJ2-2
TGCAGCGTTCAAACAGGGGGCTTTAGCACCGGGGAGCTGTTTTTT
CSVQTGGFSTGELFF
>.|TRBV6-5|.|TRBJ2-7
TGTGCCAGCAGCGACAGGTCTACCTACGAGCAGTACTTC
CASSDRSTYEQYF
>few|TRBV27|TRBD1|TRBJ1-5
TGTGCCAGCAGTGGATCGACAGGGGGAGATCAGCCCCAGCATTTT
CASSGSTGGDQPQHF
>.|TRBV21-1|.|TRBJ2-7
TGTGCCAGCAGCACAGTGGAGCTGCGCTACGAGCAGTACTTC
CASSTVELRYEQYF
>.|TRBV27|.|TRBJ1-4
TGTGCCAGCAGTTTAACAGCAACTAATGAAAAACTGTTTTTT
CASSLTATNEKLFF
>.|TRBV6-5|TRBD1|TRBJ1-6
TGTGCCAGCAGAAACACCGGGACAGGGTCATCACCCCTCCACTTT
CASRNTGTGSSPLHF
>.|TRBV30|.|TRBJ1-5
TGTGCCTGGAGCGGAGGAAGCAATCAGCCCCAGCATTTT
CAWSGGSNQPQHF
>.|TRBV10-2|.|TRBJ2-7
TGCGCCAGCAGCTACGGTCAGGGATCCGAGCAGTACTTC
CASSYGQGSEQYF
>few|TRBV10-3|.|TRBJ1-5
TGTGCCATCAGTGGCGAGGGACAACAGCCCCAGCATTTT
CAISGEGQQPQHF
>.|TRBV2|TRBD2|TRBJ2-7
TGTGCCAGCCAACCACGGGAGGGGCTTTACGAGCAGTACTTC
CASQPREGLYEQYF
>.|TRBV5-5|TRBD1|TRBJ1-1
TGTGCCAGCAGCTTGCCCCGGGACAGGGGTGCTGAAGCTTTCTTT
CASSLPRDRGAEAFF
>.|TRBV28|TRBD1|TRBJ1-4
TGTGCCAGCAGATCGGGACAGGGTGGTGAAAAACTGTTTTTT
CASRSGQGGEKLFF
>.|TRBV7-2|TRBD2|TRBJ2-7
TGTGCCAGCTCCCTGACTAGCGGAACCTACGAGCAGTACTTC
CASSLTSGTYEQYF
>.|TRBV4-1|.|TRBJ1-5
TGCGCCAGCAGCCAAGAGGCGGTTTCTAGTCAGCCCCAGCATTTT
CASSQEAVSSQPQHF
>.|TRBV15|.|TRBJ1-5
TGTGCCACCAGCAGAGACCCGAGTTACCAGCCCCAGCATTTT
CATSRDPSYQPQHF
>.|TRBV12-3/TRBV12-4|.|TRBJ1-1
TGTGCCAGCAGTAGCCCCGAAAAAGCTTTCTTT
CASSSPEKAFF
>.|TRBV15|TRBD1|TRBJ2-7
TGTGCCACCAGCAGAACAGGACAGGGTAAGGGCTACGAGCAGTACTTC
CATSRTGQGKGYEQYF